This entry describes one T cell receptor (beta chain). This clonotype was recorded a few times. Its antigen is currently not known. No base quality information exists; no much larger clone differs at one position. The library was built by means of 5' RACE. This sample was sequenced with an Illumina HiSeq 2000. Template switching added a universal primer binding site, and the final cDNA carried a unique molecular identifier that allowed TCR cDNA molecules to be counted accurately. Specific primers in the conserved constant-segment region were used to synthesize first-strand cDNA for the TCR alpha and beta chains. Each cDNA library was double barcoded, with a SMART-Mk sample barcode plus Illumina barcodes, to control for contamination. Two successive PCR steps introduced TruSeq adapter sequences along with Illumina sample barcodes. The Illumina HiSeq platform was used with custom primers to sequence TCR alpha and beta cDNA libraries. In the source study's methods: MiGEC processed the raw reads to extract unique molecular identifiers, while MiXCR was used to determine the CDR3 positions. For each individual, recombination models were inferred using an EM algorithm with the repgenHMM and IGoR tools. Shared clonotypes were analyzed with the tcR package in R, and sharing was normalized by the product of cloneset sizes. To study raw recombination without the effects of thymic and clonal selection, out-of-frame nonproductive sequences were analyzed. In TCRdb, the public reads were trimmed at Q25 with fastp and aligned with MiXCR, with productive beta chains retained. Each CDR3 protein gets just one entry, which takes the most common genes and DNA from the rows behind it. These V and J calls are TCRdb output, not the study's own analysis. This sample holds 1.5 million or so distinct CDR3 sequences; 32% were observed only once. 0.27% of the sample goes to the ten largest clones.

All donors were healthy Caucasians. Measured from the cysteine to the phenylalanine, the CDR3 is 18 residues long. Of all the DNA, just the CDR3 is kept, 54 bases in frame from base 1. Trimming accounts for 3 bases at V and 2 bases at J, while the number of junction bases matched to no gene is 15. According to the germline V gene, CDR1 reads LGHNA and CDR2 reads YNFKEQ. This specimen belongs to a study of identical twins (dated by TCRdb to the mid-2010s). Notes on the research overall: The study deep-sequenced TCR alpha and beta repertoires from monozygotic twins, unrelated adults of various ages and cord blood to test whether fetal clonotypes persist. To rule out contamination, replicate twin experiments were performed at different times with different library preparation protocols. Overall study outcomes, separate from this receptor: Compared with coincidental sharing between unrelated individuals, out-of-frame TCR alpha sequences shared between twins had an excess of sequences with low generation probability. Fewer insertions were carried by abundant cord blood beta clonotypes, a similar but weaker trend appeared in young adult naive repertoires, and no such trend appeared in memory repertoires. Invariant T cells such as MAIT and iNKT could partly confound zero-insertion analyses, though diverse VJ usage argued against this for most clonotypes. In beta out-of-frame sequences, excess twin sharing was weaker, because having fewer shared sequences lowered the signal-to-noise ratio. In monozygotic twins, out-of-frame TCR alpha sharing was systematically underestimated by recombination models, although the models agreed with sharing between unrelated individuals. Because the same donors could not be followed over many years, the conclusions relied on cross-sectional statistical analysis.

This clonotype originated in a newborn girl in good health. In this chain, TRBV4-2 is recombined with TRBJ2-7; 8 nucleotides in the junction match TRBD2. The sample consisted of cord blood. The sequenced DNA is TGTGCCAGCAGCCAGCGTCCATCCCGACTAGCGCCGCCCTACGAGCAGTACTTC. This gives the protein CASSQRPSRLAPPYEQYF.